The 7 T cell receptor beta chains below come from one sample, sequenced in a study of graft-versus-host responses after intestinal transplantation. Clones were read by immunoSEQ multiplex PCR, and TCRdb kept only the in-frame ones, dropping some. The sample lists approximately 100,000 clones, about 82% occurring once. Specimen: PBMCs, collected 255 days after intestinal transplant. These receptor sequences come from a human patient who received an intestinal transplant, so some T cells may come from the graft donor.

V and J are TRBV9 and TRBJ2-1; 9 nucleotides align to TRBD2. Losses at the gene ends were 1 base for V and 6 bases for J; bases not matched to a gene: 14. The CDR3 extends over 18 amino acids. Germline CDR1 SGDLS, CDR2 YYNGEE. CDR3 sequence reads: CASSVLAGGLAGINEQFF. CDR3 nucleotide sequence: TGTGCCAGCAGCGTACTCGCCGGGGGGCTAGCGGGAATCAATGAGCAGTTCTTC. The complete variable domain, with remaining parts taken from reference TRBV9 and TRBJ2-1, reads DSGVTQTPKHLITATGQRVTLRCSPRSGDLSVYWYQQSLDQGLQFLIQYYNGEERAKGNILERFSAQQFPDLHSELNLSSLELGDSALYFCASSVLAGGLAGINEQFFGPGTRLTVL.

The chain combines TRBV5-4 with TRBJ1-1; D is unresolved. Germline assignment: CDR1 SGHNT and CDR2 YYREEE (reference sequence). Deletions cut 2 bases from V and 0 bases from J, with 5 bases between. CDR3 length equals 13 residues. The CDR3: CASSFSVNTEAFF. For the CDR3, the DNA is TGTGCCAGCAGCTTCTCCGTGAACACTGAAGCTTTCTTT.

The J gene is TRBJ2-5, the V gene TRBV7-3; the D call may be TRBD1 or TRBD2 (6 bases each). The CDR3 is made up of 14 amino acids. V gave up 5 bases and J gave up 5 bases, with 15 bases separating them. The V gene's germline CDR1 is SGHTA and CDR2 FQGTGA. Here the CDR3 DNA reads TGTGCCAGCAGCCTTACCGGGGGCGGGGAGACCCAGTACTTC. This translates into CASSLTGGGETQYF. Together with reference TRBV7-3 and TRBJ2-5, the CDR3 gives the full variable domain: GAGVSQTPSNKVTEKGKYVELRCDPISGHTALYWYRQSLGQGPEFLIYFQGTGAADDSGLPNDRFFAVRPEGSVSTLKIQRTERGDSAVYLCASSLTGGGETQYFGPGTRLLVL.

The rearrangement uses TRBV12-5 and TRBJ2-1; D unclear. The CDR3 sequence is 16 residues long. Germline CDR1 LGHNT, CDR2 FRNRAP. V lost 2 bases to trimming and J lost 6 bases, with 17 bases between them. CDR3 bases: TGTGCTAGTGGTTTGTTTGGTGTCGTTACGGTCAATGAGCAGTTCTTC. This gives the protein CASGLFGVVTVNEQFF.

The rearrangement joins TRBV9 to TRBJ2-3; D possibly corresponds to TRBD2 (5 bases). In germline, CDR1 is SGDLS, CDR2 YYNGEE. CDR3 length equals 14 residues. V shed 4 bases and J shed 4 bases, with 13 bases lying between them. This CDR3 is CASSSSGWADTQYF. In DNA, the CDR3 is TGTGCCAGCAGCTCCAGCGGTTGGGCAGATACGCAGTATTTT.

The chain combines TRBV4-1 with TRBJ2-1; D possibly uses TRBD1 or TRBD2 (5 bases each). Trimming left V 4 bases short and J 7 bases short, with 14 bases between. Looked up from germline, CDR1 is MGHRA and CDR2 is YSYEKL. There are 14 residues in the CDR3. The CDR3, as DNA: TGCGCCAGCAGCCTTTTCGGTTGGGGGAATGAGCAGTTCTTC. This sequence encodes CASSLFGWGNEQFF.

This clone was counted only a few times. The rearrangement joins TRBV13 to TRBJ2-2; no definite D call. V was clipped by 8 bases and J by 1 base, with 8 bases between them. The CDR3 extends over 13 amino acids. Germline lookup yields CDR1 PRHDT and CDR2 FYEKMQ (reference sequence). The CDR3 DNA sequence: TGTGCCAGCTCACCGGTGAACACCGGGGAGCTGTTTTTT. Protein: CASSPVNTGELFF.